Below, 31 T cell receptor beta chains from the same sample are listed, as sequenced in a study of CD8 T cells in Susac syndrome. Random hexamers primed reverse transcription of about 0.45 to 1 ug RNA. Each CDR3 protein is one row after TCRdb ran MiXCR on the immunoSEQ multiplex PCR reads. Of 150,000 to 200,000 distinct CDR3 sequences in the sample, around 94% were seen once. The sequenced sample consisted of CD4+ T cells from PBMCs. These TCRs come from a human donor with multiple sclerosis.

The chain carries TRBV20-1 and TRBJ2-5; a weak D match, TRBD1 (6 bases). The CDR3 is made up of 12 amino acids. Germline assignment: CDR1 DFQATT and CDR2 SNEGSKA (reference sequence). Trimming stripped 6 bases from V and 2 bases from J, with 10 bases between. Here the CDR3 reads CSASQGQETQYF. For the CDR3, the DNA is TGCAGTGCAAGTCAGGGGCAAGAGACCCAGTACTTC.

The chain links TRBV9 to TRBJ1-2; weak D call: TRBD1 (6 bases). The V gene's germline CDR1 is SGDLS and CDR2 YYNGEE. Deletions cut 4 bases from V and 7 bases from J, with 14 bases between. The CDR3 loop spans 13 amino acids. CDR3 sequence: CASSLGGAGGYTF. The CDR3, as DNA: TGTGCCAGCAGCTTGGGGGGCGCGGGTGGCTACACCTTC.

The CDR3 bases are TGTGCCAGTAGTACGGGCAGGGACTACAATGAGCAGTTCTTC. Translation gives CASSTGRDYNEQFF. V is TRBV19 and J is TRBJ2-1; maybe TRBD1 (5 bases). Germline CDR1 LNHDA, CDR2 SQIVND (reference sequence). V was shortened by 4 bases and J by 3 bases, with 10 bases between the two germline ends. The CDR3 extends over 14 amino acids. Filled out from reference TRBV19 and TRBJ2-1, the complete variable domain reads DGGITQSPKYLFRKEGQNVTLSCEQNLNHDAMYWYRQDPGQGLRLIYYSQIVNDFQKGDIAEGYSVSREKKESFPLTVTSAQKNPTAFYLCASSTGRDYNEQFFGPGTRLTVL.

This chain uses TRBV6-5 with TRBJ1-5; the D is unclear. Germline V CDR1 and CDR2: MNHEY, SVGAGI. Trimming left V 0 bases short and J 5 bases short, with 5 bases between. The CDR3 has 13 amino acids. DNA of the CDR3: TGTGCCAGCAGTTACTCAGCCCATCAGCCCCAGCATTTT. Its protein is CASSYSAHQPQHF.

The V and J genes are TRBV6-5 and TRBJ1-5; D gene uncertain. Trimming pared 3 bases from V and 5 bases from J, leaving 8 bases between. The CDR3 is 13 residues long. Per germline, CDR1 MNHEY and CDR2 SVGAGI. The CDR3 here is CASSYGSDQPQHF. DNA for the CDR3: TGTGCCAGCAGTTATGGGTCGGATCAGCCCCAGCATTTT.

The gene calls are TRBV5-1 and TRBJ2-5, with TRBD2 identical over 7 bases. The CDR3 length is 13 residues. Germline values: CDR1 SGHRS, CDR2 YFSETQ. J was trimmed by 5 bases and V by 5 bases; bases with no gene match: 6. The CDR3, as DNA: TGCGCCAGCAGGGCGGGAGAGGTTGAGACCCAGTACTTC. Amino acid sequence: CASRAGEVETQYF. Using reference TRBV5-1 and TRBJ2-5 for the parts outside the CDR3, the full variable domain is KAGVTQTPRYLIKTRGQQVTLSCSPISGHRSVSWYQQTPGQGLQFLFEYFSETQRNKGNFPGRFSGRQFSNSRSEMNVSTLELGDSALYLCASRAGEVETQYFGPGTRLLVL.

V is TRBV27 and J is TRBJ2-7, with a possible D match to TRBD1 (5 bases). Trimming took off 7 bases at V and 6 bases at J, with 19 bases between the two ends. The germline V gene encodes CDR1 MNHEY and CDR2 SMNVEV (reference sequence). The CDR3 contains 14 residues. The DNA of the CDR3 is TGTGCCAGCAAAGATCGGCAGGGCGCGAGCGAGCAGTACTTC. As protein: CASKDRQGASEQYF.

The chain joins TRBV12-3 or TRBV12-4 to TRBJ1-1, with 7 bases that match TRBD1. The CDR3 extends over 15 amino acids. V trimming: 3 bases; J trimming: 0 bases; junction bases outside the gene matches: 4. DNA for the CDR3: TGTGCCAGCAGTTTCGACAGGGTATTGAACACTGAAGCTTTCTTT. This encodes CASSFDRVLNTEAFF.

The genes are TRBV7-9 and TRBJ2-5; D unresolved. Looked up from germline, CDR1 is SEHNR and CDR2 is FQNEAQ (reference sequence). V lost 8 bases and J lost 4, with 11 bases in between. The CDR3 is 12 residues long. In DNA, the CDR3 is TGTGCCAGCGCCTGGCCGATAGAGACCCAGTACTTC. Encoded protein: CASAWPIETQYF.

The V gene is TRBV7-3, the J gene TRBJ2-1; D is unresolved. Germline assignment: CDR1 SGHTA and CDR2 FQGTGA. The CDR3 spans 13 residues. Trimming pared 5 bases from V and 5 bases from J, leaving 10 bases between. The CDR3 reads CASSAGPNNEQFF. CDR3 sequence (DNA): TGTGCCAGCAGCGCCGGACCAAACAATGAGCAGTTCTTC.

CDR3 coding DNA: TGCAGCGGTACGCCCGGGGGGACAGATACGCAGTATTTT. Encoded protein: CSGTPGGTDTQYF. The J gene is TRBJ2-3, the V gene TRBV29-1, with 7 positions matching TRBD2. Germline CDR1 reads SQVTM; CDR2 reads ANQGSEA. The CDR3 totals 13 residues. V gave up 7 bases and J gave up 3 bases; unmatched junction bases: 7.

V and J are TRBV24-1 and TRBJ2-1, with a tentative D call TRBD1 (6 bases). Deletions cut 5 bases from V and 5 bases from J, with 12 bases between. This CDR3 is built from 14 residues. Germline V gene sequence: CDR1 KGHDR, CDR2 SFDVKD. The CDR3 spells CATSGPGQHNEQFF. CDR3 DNA sequence: TGTGCCACCAGTGGCCCGGGACAACACAATGAGCAGTTCTTC.

This clonotype occurred once. In nucleotides, the CDR3 is TGTGCCAGCAGTCGACTACGCCGGGACAGGGTCGAGGACACTGAAGCTTTCTTT. It specifies CASSRLRRDRVEDTEAFF. The chain is built from TRBV12-3 or TRBV12-4 and TRBJ1-1, with TRBD1 matching over 9 bases. J lost 3 bases, V lost 5 bases, and 16 bases had no gene match. The CDR3 covers 18 residues.

The V call is TRBV6-1, the J call TRBJ1-1; D is unclear. Germline CDR1 is MNHNS and CDR2 is SASEGT. The CDR3 is 15 residues long. V gave up 4 bases and J gave up 7 bases, with 19 bases separating them. CDR3 DNA sequence: TGTGCCAGCAGTGGTTCTCTCCTACGGACCCATGAAGCTTTCTTT. Translation: CASSGSLLRTHEAFF.

CDR3 sequence: CSARAGSEQFF. The CDR3 DNA reads TGCAGTGCTAGGGCTGGAAGTGAGCAGTTCTTC. The rearrangement joins TRBV20-1 to TRBJ2-1; D gene unclear. The CDR3 sequence is 11 residues long. Germline lookup yields CDR1 DFQATT and CDR2 SNEGSKA (reference sequence). V was clipped by 3 bases and J by 9 bases, with 9 bases between them.

The chain joins TRBV12-3 or TRBV12-4 to TRBJ2-3, with 8 bases fitting TRBD2. V was pared by 5 bases and J by 5 bases, with 15 bases of the junction left unmatched. CDR3 length equals 17 residues. The CDR3 region is CASSHNHIAGSRDTQYF. CDR3 in DNA: TGTGCCAGCAGTCATAACCATATAGCGGGGAGTCGAGATACGCAGTATTTT.

This chain connects TRBV7-9 to TRBJ2-4; 7 bases are a match to TRBD1. CDR3 size: 19 residues. J lost 6 bases, V lost 4 bases, and 21 bases had no gene match. CDR1 and CDR2 from the germline V gene are SEHNR and FQNEAQ (reference sequence). Here the CDR3 DNA reads TGTGCCAGCAGCTCATCCTATCGACAGTTACAGGGGACATTAAACATTCAGTACTTC. Amino acid sequence: CASSSSYRQLQGTLNIQYF.

The chain joins TRBV24-1 to TRBJ2-5; 7 positions match TRBD1. Germline V lookup: CDR1 KGHDR, CDR2 SFDVKD. The V segment lost 9 bases and the J segment 5 bases; nucleotides outside the gene matches: 5. This CDR3 spans 12 amino acids. The CDR3 DNA sequence: TGTGCCACCGAGGACAGGTCGGAGACCCAGTACTTC. It codes for CATEDRSETQYF.

V usage is TRBV3-1 and J usage is TRBJ2-6; D gene ambiguous. The V and J ends lost 9 bases and 0 bases respectively, with 6 bases between them. Looked up from germline, CDR1 is LGHDT and CDR2 is YNNKEL (reference sequence). CDR3 length equals 13 residues. DNA for the CDR3: TGTGCCAGTTGGAACTCTGGGGCCAACGTCCTGACTTTC. Translated, it gives CASWNSGANVLTF.

V and J are TRBV29-1 and TRBJ1-5, with D tentatively TRBD1 (5 bases). The CDR3 spans 13 residues. The germline gives CDR1 SQVTM, CDR2 ANQGSEA. V was cut by 7 bases and J by 4 bases, with 14 bases left in between. This CDR3 reads CSAGLGLNQPQHF. Written as DNA, the CDR3 is TGCAGCGCGGGGTTGGGGCTGAATCAGCCCCAGCATTTT.

The genes are TRBV6-5 and TRBJ2-1; D is possibly TRBD1 or TRBD2 (5 bases each). Trimming left V 6 bases short and J 5 bases short, with 5 bases between. The CDR3 is 11 amino acids. Germline V gene lookup returns CDR1 MNHEY and CDR2 SVGAGI. In DNA form, the CDR3 reads TGTGCCAGCAGGGGGGACAATGAGCAGTTCTTC. It yields the protein CASRGDNEQFF.

The rearrangement joins TRBV7-2 to TRBJ1-1; 10 bases fit TRBD1. V gave up 5 bases and J gave up 6 bases; unmatched junction bases: 6. The CDR3 is made up of 14 amino acids. The germline CDR1 and CDR2 sequences are SGHTA and FQGNSA. The CDR3 is CASSPGQGQAEAFF. The CDR3 DNA reads as TGTGCCAGCAGCCCGGGACAGGGGCAGGCTGAAGCTTTCTTT.

This chain connects TRBV18 to TRBJ2-7; tentative D call: TRBD1 (5 bases). CDR3 length: 13 residues. V was trimmed by 2 bases and J by 3 bases, leaving 8 bases between them. The V gene's germline CDR1 is KGHSH and CDR2 LQKENI. The CDR3 loop reads CASSPRQSYEQYF. In DNA, the CDR3 is TGTGCCAGCTCACCAAGACAGAGCTACGAGCAGTACTTC.

This rearrangement joins TRBV5-1 to TRBJ1-2; TRBD1 matches at 10 bases. Losses at the gene ends were 4 bases for V and 2 bases for J; bases not matched to a gene: 5. The CDR3 sequence is 15 residues long. CDR1 and CDR2 (germline): SGHRS, YFSETQ. The CDR3, as DNA: TGCGCCAGCAGCCCGGACAGGGGGTGGAACTATGGCTACACCTTC. This translates into CASSPDRGWNYGYTF.

There are a few counts of this clonotype. The genes are TRBV10-2 and TRBJ2-7; TRBD2 might be the D (5 bases). V was clipped by 6 bases and J by 5 bases, with 14 bases between them. The V gene's germline CDR1 is WSHSY and CDR2 SAAADI. The CDR3 covers 13 residues. This chain's CDR3 is CASRTVNGNEQYF. DNA of the CDR3: TGCGCCAGCAGGACTGTAAACGGGAACGAGCAGTACTTC.

The rearrangement joins TRBV6-2 or TRBV6-3 to TRBJ2-2; 9 bases fit TRBD2. CDR3 size: 16 residues. V shed 6 bases, J shed 7 bases, and the junction held 12 bases outside the gene matches. Germline V lookup: CDR1 MNHEY, CDR2 SVGEGT. CDR3 bases: TGTGCCAGCAGGACGGTCGCGGGAGGGTTCGGCGGGGAGCTGTTTTTT. It translates to CASRTVAGGFGGELFF.

The CDR3 is CASSLDLARSDTQYF. The CDR3, as DNA: TGTGCCAGCTCACTCGATCTAGCCCGGTCCGATACGCAGTATTTT. The rearrangement joins TRBV18 to TRBJ2-3, with D possibly matching TRBD2 (5 bases). The CDR3 contains 15 residues. Germline-derived CDR1 and CDR2 are KGHSH and LQKENI. Trimming shortened V by 4 bases and J by 6 bases, and 17 bases separated the two germline ends.

V usage is TRBV5-6 and J usage is TRBJ2-3; D is unresolved. Deletions cut 3 bases from V and 6 bases from J, with 11 bases between. The CDR3 consists of 13 residues. Germline CDR1 is SGHDT and CDR2 is YYEEEE. The chain's CDR3 is CASSYTEGDTQYF. In DNA, the CDR3 is TGTGCCAGCAGCTACACCGAAGGGGATACGCAGTATTTT.

The chain carries TRBV24-1 and TRBJ2-1; perhaps TRBD2 as D (5 bases). The CDR3 is 12 amino acids. Trimming shortened V by 7 bases and J by 3 bases, and 6 bases separated the two germline ends. Germline V lookup: CDR1 KGHDR, CDR2 SFDVKD. In DNA, the CDR3 is TGTGCCACCAGGACTATCTACAATGAGCAGTTCTTC. Translated: CATRTIYNEQFF.

V gene TRBV5-1 combines with J gene TRBJ2-2; D possibly corresponds to TRBD1 (5 bases). Looked up from germline, CDR1 is SGHRS and CDR2 is YFSETQ. This CDR3 has 15 amino acids. The germline V and J ends were trimmed by 4 bases and 5 bases, with 15 bases remaining between them. The CDR3 loop reads CASSPGQGWTGELFF. CDR3 bases: TGCGCCAGCAGCCCAGGGCAGGGTTGGACCGGGGAGCTGTTTTTT.

The genes are TRBV29-1 and TRBJ2-3, with D perhaps matching TRBD2 (5 bases). This CDR3 comprises 12 residues. V lost 3 bases, J lost 3 bases, and 7 bases lay in between. Germline CDR1 reads SQVTM; CDR2 reads ANQGSEA. The CDR3 sequence: CSVEWETDTQYF. CDR3 in DNA: TGCAGCGTTGAGTGGGAGACAGATACGCAGTATTTT.